The next 30 T cell receptor beta chains were all read from a single sample in a study of blood T cell repertoires in COVID-19. The repertoire was sequenced with immunoSEQ multiplex PCR; TCRdb's copy has only in-frame clones and lacks some. Of 120,000 to 150,000 clones listed, around 79% were seen once; the top ten hold about 3.6%. The source material was peripheral blood. The receptors originated from a man aged 55 to 70 with acute or convalescent COVID-19.

The rearrangement joins TRBV19 to TRBJ2-6, with D possibly being TRBD1 (6 bases). V lost 3 bases and J 2 bases, leaving 11 bases between the germline ends. The V gene's germline CDR1 is LNHDA and CDR2 SQIVND (reference sequence). The CDR3 has 16 amino acids. The CDR3 protein is CASSMDSQPGANVLTF. CDR3 nucleotides: TGTGCCAGTAGTATGGACAGCCAACCTGGGGCCAACGTCCTGACTTTC.

The CDR3 DNA sequence: TGTGCCAGCAGCTTAGAGGGCAGTAAATCCTACGAGCAGTACTTC. It encodes CASSLEGSKSYEQYF. The rearrangement links TRBV11-2 to TRBJ2-7; D is unclear. Per germline, CDR1 SGHAT and CDR2 FQNNGV. The CDR3 runs 15 residues. Trimming shortened V by 0 bases and J by 1 base, and 10 bases separated the two germline ends.

This chain uses TRBV9 with TRBJ2-5; 8 bases are shared with TRBD1. Unmatched junction bases numbered 4, after V lost 4 bases and J lost 5 bases. In germline, CDR1 is SGDLS, CDR2 YYNGEE. This CDR3 has 13 amino acids. The CDR3 protein is CASSPRQGETQYF. The CDR3, as DNA: TGTGCCAGCAGCCCCCGACAGGGGGAGACCCAGTACTTC.

J is TRBJ2-6 and V is TRBV6-2 or TRBV6-3; no reliable D call. Trimming shortened V by 5 bases and J by 0 bases, and 8 bases separated the two germline ends. The V gene's germline CDR1 is MNHEY and CDR2 SVGEGT. This CDR3 has 15 residues. DNA of the CDR3: TGTGCCAGCAGTCTGGGCCTCTCTGGGGCCAACGTCCTGACTTTC. It specifies CASSLGLSGANVLTF.

V and J are TRBV4-3 and TRBJ2-4; 10 nucleotides line up with TRBD1. CDR1 LGHNA and CDR2 YSLEER come from the germline V gene. Trimming cost V 2 bases and J 0 bases; bases outside gene matches: 7. The CDR3 has 18 residues. CDR3 sequence: CASSQSRQGAVAKNIQYF. CDR3 sequence (DNA): TGCGCCAGCAGCCAAAGCCGACAGGGGGCGGTAGCCAAAAACATTCAGTACTTC.

V usage is TRBV29-1 and J usage is TRBJ2-5; D gene uncertain. Per the germline V gene, CDR1 is SQVTM and CDR2 is ANQGSEA. V was pared by 7 bases and J by 5 bases, with 17 bases between. The CDR3 covers 13 residues. The CDR3 is CSGASGSLETQYF. CDR3 DNA sequence: TGCAGCGGCGCTTCCGGGTCACTGGAGACCCAGTACTTC.

This rearrangement joins TRBV4-3 to TRBJ2-3; 13 bases line up with TRBD2. V trimming: 0 bases; J trimming: 4 bases; junction bases outside the gene matches: 4. The length of the CDR3 is 17 residues. The germline gives CDR1 LGHNA, CDR2 YSLEER. The CDR3 sequence: CASSQEELAGGADTQYF. In DNA, the CDR3 is TGCGCCAGCAGCCAAGAAGAACTAGCGGGAGGGGCAGATACGCAGTATTTT.

This clone has a single count. This CDR3 reads CASSLAGSAGNTIYF. Written as DNA, the CDR3 is TGTGCCAGCAGCTTAGCCGGGAGCGCTGGAAACACCATATATTTT. This chain joins TRBV7-2 and TRBJ1-3; D unclear. This CDR3 comprises 15 residues. Trimming took 0 bases from V and 2 from J, leaving 8 bases between them. CDR1 and CDR2 (germline): SGHTA, FQGNSA.

Of note for this clone: The identical CDR3 is also encoded by other nucleotide sequences in the sample. This chain uses TRBV10-3 with TRBJ2-3; 9 nucleotides align to TRBD1. Germline-derived CDR1 and CDR2 are ENHRY and SYGVKD. The trim removed 0 bases at V and 2 bases at J, leaving 3 bases unmatched. The CDR3 totals 16 residues. CDR3 region: CAISESGQGSTDTQYF. The CDR3 nucleotides are TGTGCCATCAGTGAGTCAGGACAGGGGTCCACAGATACGCAGTATTTT.

The gene calls are TRBV9 and TRBJ1-6, with D perhaps matching TRBD1 (6 bases). This CDR3 has 17 residues. CDR1 is SGDLS and CDR2 is YYNGEE in the germline V gene. V lost 4 bases and J lost 1, with 15 bases in between. The CDR3 region is CASSLRQDVSYNSPLHF. As DNA, the CDR3 is TGTGCCAGCAGCCTACGACAGGATGTGTCCTATAATTCACCCCTCCACTTT. Supplemented by reference TRBV9 and TRBJ1-6, the full variable domain reads DSGVTQTPKHLITATGQRVTLRCSPRSGDLSVYWYQQSLDQGLQFLIQYYNGEERAKGNILERFSAQQFPDLHSELNLSSLELGDSALYFCASSLRQDVSYNSPLHFGNGTRLTVT.

The chain combines TRBV5-1 with TRBJ2-7; TRBD1 agrees at 11 bases. Germline V lookup: CDR1 SGHRS, CDR2 YFSETQ. Losses at the gene ends were 0 bases for V and 3 bases for J; bases not matched to a gene: 2. The length of the CDR3 is 15 residues. The CDR3 DNA reads TGCGCCAGCAGCTTGGCGGGACAGGGGGTCTACGAGCAGTACTTC. Encoded protein: CASSLAGQGVYEQYF.

This chain connects TRBV6-6 to TRBJ1-1; 7 bases match TRBD1. CDR3 length: 15 amino acids. The germline V gene encodes CDR1 MNHNY and CDR2 SVGAGI (reference sequence). With V trimmed by 0 bases and J by 5 bases, 6 bases remained unmatched. CDR3 protein: CASSYSGQSGTEAFF. Written as DNA, the CDR3 is TGTGCCAGCAGTTACTCGGGACAGTCTGGGACTGAAGCTTTCTTT.

Only one count was recorded for this clone. The chain employs TRBV10-3 and TRBJ2-3, with 8 bases that match TRBD1. Germline loops: CDR1 ENHRY, CDR2 SYGVKD. The CDR3 covers 17 residues. The trim removed 2 bases at V and 0 bases at J, leaving 7 bases unmatched. In nucleotides, the CDR3 is TGTGCCATCAGTGAGACCCGACAGGGGACTAGCACAGATACGCAGTATTTT. Its protein product is CAISETRQGTSTDTQYF.

The J gene is TRBJ2-7, the V gene TRBV2, with D maybe TRBD2 (6 bases). From germline, CDR1 is SNHLY and CDR2 FYNNEI. The V gene lost 8 bases and the J gene lost 0 bases, with 14 bases spanning the gap. This CDR3 spans 14 amino acids. DNA for the CDR3: TGTGCCAGCTCAGGCGGGACCAGCTCCTACGAGCAGTACTTC. As protein: CASSGGTSSYEQYF.

The chain employs TRBV12-3 or TRBV12-4 and TRBJ1-6; D remains ambiguous. The CDR3 length is 12 residues. Trimming took off 6 bases at V and 10 bases at J, with 10 bases between the two ends. CDR3 DNA sequence: TGTGCCAGCAGCATTAGAGGATCACCCCTCCACTTT. Amino acid sequence: CASSIRGSPLHF.

V usage is TRBV5-5 and J usage is TRBJ2-7; tentative D call: TRBD1 (7 bases). Germline V lookup: CDR1 SGHKS, CDR2 YYEKEE (reference sequence). V was pared by 6 bases and J by 0 bases, with 16 bases between. This CDR3 is 15 amino acids long. The CDR3 is CASTSSGGSSYEQYF. The CDR3 coding sequence is TGTGCCAGCACCTCTTCAGGGGGGAGCTCCTACGAGCAGTACTTC.

The genes are TRBV5-8 and TRBJ2-2; D unresolved. Germline CDR1 SGHTS, CDR2 YDEGEE. Between the trimmed V and J ends, which lost 7 bases and 1 base, there was a span of 11 bases. CDR3 length: 14 amino acids. CDR3 bases: TGTGCCAGCTCAGATTTCTTGAACACCGGGGAGCTGTTTTTT. This codes for CASSDFLNTGELFF.

This chain joins TRBV7-2 and TRBJ2-7; D is perhaps TRBD1 (5 bases). The length of the CDR3 is 15 residues. V was shortened by 4 bases and J by 0 bases, with 13 bases between the two germline ends. Germline CDR1 and CDR2: SGHTA and FQGNSA. DNA of the CDR3: TGTGCCAGCAGCTACAGGACCGTAAGCTCCTACGAGCAGTACTTC. This sequence encodes CASSYRTVSSYEQYF.

J is TRBJ2-4 and V is TRBV27, with D hard to call. This CDR3 is built from 16 residues. CDR1 is MNHEY and CDR2 is SMNVEV in the germline V gene (reference sequence). V lost 3 bases, J lost 3 bases, and 15 bases lay in between. DNA for the CDR3: TGTGCCAGCAGTTTCCGGCGAGGAGTTGACAAAAACATTCAGTACTTC. Translated, it gives CASSFRRGVDKNIQYF.

This chain uses TRBV6-5 with TRBJ1-1, with TRBD1 as a possible D gene (5 bases). Germline lookup yields CDR1 MNHEY and CDR2 SVGAGI. V dropped 6 bases and J dropped 3 bases, with 11 bases sitting between them. This CDR3 is 13 amino acids long. The CDR3 region has the DNA TGTGCCAGCAGACCCGGAGGGGACACTGAAGCTTTCTTT. It is translated as CASRPGGDTEAFF.

This sequence joins TRBV11-2 and TRBJ1-4; D unclear. Germline V gene lookup returns CDR1 SGHAT and CDR2 FQNNGV. The V gene lost 5 bases and the J gene lost 4 bases, with 11 bases spanning the gap. The CDR3 is 14 residues long. The CDR3 protein is CASSLTTDNEKLFF. CDR3 DNA: TGTGCCAGCAGCCTCACGACTGATAATGAAAAACTGTTTTTT. The whole variable domain, remainder taken from reference TRBV11-2 and TRBJ1-4, is EAGVAQSPRYKIIEKRQSVAFWCNPISGHATLYWYQQILGQGPKLLIQFQNNGVVDDSQLPKDRFSAERLKGVDSTLKIQPAKLEDSAVYLCASSLTTDNEKLFFGSGTQLSVL.

CDR3 sequence (DNA): TGCGCCAGCAGGACTACAGGGATTAGCAATCAGCCCCAGCATTTT. It specifies CASRTTGISNQPQHF. The gene calls are TRBV5-1 and TRBJ1-5; the D gene is possibly TRBD1 (6 bases). The V gene lost 5 bases and the J gene lost 0 bases, with 12 bases spanning the gap. The CDR3 is 15 amino acids. The V gene's germline CDR1 is SGHRS and CDR2 YFSETQ.

The rearrangement uses TRBV7-2 and TRBJ2-7, with D perhaps TRBD2 (5 bases). Germline V gene lookup returns CDR1 SGHTA and CDR2 FQGNSA. CDR3 length equals 12 residues. Between the trimmed V and J ends, which lost 5 bases and 5 bases, there was a span of 10 bases. This CDR3 reads CASSLWGDEQYF. In DNA, the CDR3 is TGTGCCAGCAGCCTATGGGGAGACGAGCAGTACTTC. The whole variable domain, filled in from reference TRBV7-2 and TRBJ2-7, reads GAGVSQSPSNKVTEKGKDVELRCDPISGHTALYWYRQSLGQGLEFLIYFQGNSAPDKSGLPSDRFSAERTGGSVSTLTIQRTQQEDSAVYLCASSLWGDEQYFGPGTRLTVT.

The sample holds a few counts of this clone. This chain connects TRBV6-2 or TRBV6-3 to TRBJ1-5; D perhaps matches TRBD1 (5 bases). CDR3 length: 15 amino acids. In germline, CDR1 is MNHEY, CDR2 SVGEGT. The V end lost 6 bases, the J end lost 2 bases, and 14 bases lay between the germline ends. This CDR3 is CASSSMGGGNQPQHF. The DNA for the CDR3 is TGTGCCAGCAGCTCAATGGGGGGAGGCAATCAGCCCCAGCATTTT.

The V gene is TRBV2, the J gene TRBJ2-3; D may be TRBD1 (6 bases). The CDR3 consists of 16 residues. The germline gives CDR1 SNHLY, CDR2 FYNNEI. V lost 9 bases and J lost 0, with 19 bases in between. CDR3 loop: CARGSYTGMSTDTQYF. As DNA, the CDR3 is TGTGCCAGGGGGTCATATACAGGGATGAGCACAGATACGCAGTATTTT. Supplemented by reference TRBV2 and TRBJ2-3, the full variable domain reads EPEVTQTPSHQVTQMGQEVILRCVPISNHLYFYWYRQILGQKVEFLVSFYNNEISEKSEIFDDQFSVERPDGSNFTLKIRSTKLEDSAMYFCARGSYTGMSTDTQYFGPGTRLTVL.

The V call is TRBV28, the J call TRBJ1-4; 7 positions agree with TRBD1. The CDR3 extends over 15 amino acids. Germline CDR1 and CDR2: MDHEN and SYDVKM. V was pared by 6 bases and J by 4 bases, with 8 bases of the junction left unmatched. The chain's CDR3 is CASRREGGGNEKLFF. In DNA form, the CDR3 reads TGTGCCAGCAGAAGAGAAGGGGGCGGTAATGAAAAACTGTTTTTT.

The rearrangement links TRBV24-1 to TRBJ2-1; tentative D call: TRBD1 (5 bases). This CDR3 is built from 16 residues. V was shortened by 3 bases and J by 4 bases, with 15 bases between the two germline ends. Germline loops: CDR1 KGHDR, CDR2 SFDVKD. The CDR3 region has the DNA TGTGCCACCAGTGATAGTAGGCCAGGGATGTACAATGAGCAGTTCTTC. Amino acids: CATSDSRPGMYNEQFF.

The chain combines TRBV19 with TRBJ1-1; TRBD1 matches 7 bases. V trimming: 5 bases; J trimming: 0 bases; junction bases outside the gene matches: 12. The CDR3 spans 17 residues. The germline CDR1 and CDR2 sequences are LNHDA and SQIVND (reference sequence). In DNA form, the CDR3 reads TGTGCCAGTAGTCCCTCCCCGGGACAGATCATGAACACTGAAGCTTTCTTT. Protein: CASSPSPGQIMNTEAFF.

As to this clone: Within the sample, other DNA sequences also encode this same CDR3. The V and J genes are TRBV30 and TRBJ2-7; D gene unclear. Germline V gene sequence: CDR1 GTSNPN, CDR2 SVGIG (reference sequence). V lost 3 bases to trimming and J lost 3 bases, with 9 bases between them. The CDR3 has 12 amino acids. CDR3 bases: TGTGCCTGGAGCGGCGGCGGCTACGAGCAGTACTTC. Amino acids: CAWSGGGYEQYF.

There are a few counts of this clone. The chain joins TRBV3-1 (or the pseudogene TRBV3-2) to TRBJ1-5, with a possible D match to TRBD1 (5 bases). Germline-derived CDR1 and CDR2 are LGHDT and YNNKEL (reference sequence). This CDR3 is built from 14 residues. V gave up 0 bases and J gave up 9 bases, with 12 bases separating them. CDR3 in amino acids: CASSQDSGRRPQHF. CDR3 coding DNA: TGTGCCAGCAGCCAAGATTCAGGGCGTCGGCCCCAGCATTTT.